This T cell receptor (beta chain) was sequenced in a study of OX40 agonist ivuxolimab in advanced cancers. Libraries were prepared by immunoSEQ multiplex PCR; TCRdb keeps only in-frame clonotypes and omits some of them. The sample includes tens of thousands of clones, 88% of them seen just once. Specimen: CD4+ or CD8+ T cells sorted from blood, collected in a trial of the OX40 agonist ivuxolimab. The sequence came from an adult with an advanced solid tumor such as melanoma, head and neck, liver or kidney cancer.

CDR3 sequence: CASSNGLDGGDTQYF. CDR3 sequence (DNA): TGTGCCAGCAGTAACGGACTAGATGGAGGAGATACGCAGTATTTT. This chain joins TRBV6-5 and TRBJ2-3; 7 nucleotides line up with TRBD2. CDR3 length: 15 amino acids. V shed 5 bases, J shed 5 bases, and the junction held 10 bases outside the gene matches. Germline-derived CDR1 and CDR2 are MNHEY and SVGAGI.